This T cell receptor (beta chain) originates from a study of control samples from healthy donors and cancer patients. The data were produced by immunoSEQ multiplex PCR, yet TCRdb's version contains in-frame clones alone and is incomplete. The profile covers about 140,000 clones, with roughly nine tenths appearing a single time and more than 6.5% taken by the ten largest. Sequences were obtained from blood. This clonotype was obtained from a man aged 18 to 29 in good health.

Here the CDR3 DNA reads TGTGCCAGCAGTGACCTCGTGACAGGTGCTCTGAATGAAAAACTGTTTTTT. It codes for CASSDLVTGALNEKLFF. This chain joins TRBV6-4 and TRBJ1-4, with a possible D match to TRBD1 (6 bases). Between the trimmed V and J ends, which lost 2 bases and 5 bases, there was a span of 18 bases. Per germline, CDR1 MRHNA and CDR2 SNTAGT. CDR3 length: 17 residues.